This note documents a single TCR beta chain sequence. In its sample, this clone was seen once. What antigen it recognizes has not been identified. It has no much larger one-base neighbor in the sample; base qualities were not kept. The CDR3, cysteine through phenylalanine, is 15 amino acids long. The CDR3 DNA has 45 bases and is translated from base 1. CDR1 and CDR2, looked up from the germline V gene, are LGHNA and YNFKEQ. The germline V end is reduced by 2 bases and the J end by 8 bases; junction bases left unmatched: 10. These data originate in a study of T cell changes during pregnancy in multiple sclerosis (dated by TCRdb to the late 2010s). Context from the whole study: Changes in the T cell repertoire over the course of pregnancy were examined in this study in women with multiple sclerosis.

Receptors were amplified or captured by the immunoSEQ multiplex PCR assay. TCRdb limited this immuneACCESS table to in-frame rearrangements with V and J called. A share of clones is missing; checked studies link under half to unresolved V genes, and the rest is unexplained. In this sample the table shows 90,000 or so clones, approximately 90% of which occur a single time. The ten largest clones capture 0.9% to 0.95% of the sample. The sample consisted of peripheral blood, taken before pregnancy. The clonotype was recovered from a female donor with multiple sclerosis, enrolled in a pregnancy study. Here the chain combines TRBV4-2 and TRBJ1-2; 8 central bases correspond to TRBD1. The DNA sequence is given as TGTGCCAGCAGCCAATCCCAGACAGGGGCGCGGGGCTACACCTTC. Its amino acids are CASSQSQTGARGYTF.